This T cell receptor beta chain originates from a study of CD8 T cells in ankylosing spondylitis. For TCR beta, libraries came from quantitative 5'-RACE with molecular barcodes. Via MiXCR, TCRdb re-called the 5' RACE reads, giving one row per CDR3 protein. The repertoire has approximately 200,000 distinct CDR3 sequences, roughly 13% of them found once; the top ten carry 15% to 20%. As concerns this clonotype: Its antigen is not identified.

The study's findings and limits: Matched synovial fluid from ankylosing spondylitis patients was reported to be enriched for disease-linked clones. About 8 highly homologous variants formed a TCR beta motif that appeared characteristic of ankylosing spondylitis blood.

The TCR comes from a male donor with ankylosing spondylitis or in good health (not recorded which). What was sequenced was blood, either unsorted or a sorted T cell fraction (not recorded which).

The CDR3 region is CSVEVGGGYEQYF. CDR3 DNA sequence: TGCAGCGTTGAAGTGGGGGGGGGCTACGAGCAGTACTTC. The genes are TRBV29-1 and TRBJ2-7, with 7 nucleotides matching TRBD2. V lost 1 base, J lost 3 bases, and 3 bases stayed unmatched. The germline gives CDR1 SQVTM, CDR2 ANQGSEA. The CDR3 covers 13 residues.